This section outlines one T cell receptor (beta chain) sequence together with its context. Some clones are missing from TCRdb's copy, which holds only in-frame ones; the method was immunoSEQ multiplex PCR. Of over 50,000 clones in the sample, 80% to 90% were seen once. Sorting of unstimulated PBMCs yielded separate CD3+CD4+ and CD3+CD8+ fractions. The data were taken from a study of T cell clones after liver transplantation. Study at large: Samples came from ITN030ST, which attempted immunosuppression withdrawal within 2 years of liver transplantation. Three of eight recipients were HCV-positive; others had non-autoimmune, non-viral indications.

Trimming took off 2 bases at V and 7 bases at J, with 3 bases between the two ends. CDR1 SNHLY and CDR2 FYNNEI come from the germline V gene. The CDR3 sequence is 11 residues long. The clonotype was recovered from a human patient who received a liver transplant. Some of the T cells might come from the graft donor. The sample here was CD8+ T cells from blood, taken 12 months after liver transplant. The chain uses TRBV2 and TRBJ2-1; no clear D gene. DNA of the CDR3: TGTGCCAGCAGTGAACCAAATGAGCAGTTCTTC. Its translation is CASSEPNEQFF.